This TCR beta chain is from a study of T-cell reconstitution after alpha-beta-depleted transplantation in children. TCRbeta library construction was performed incorporating unique molecular identifiers. Each CDR3 protein is one row after TCRdb ran MiXCR on the PCR reads. The table lists 250,000 to 400,000 distinct CDR3 sequences, 20% to 30% of them singletons, with 10% to 11% in the top ten. Study results and caveats: Some patients' high day-60 TCRbeta diversity was traced to surviving recipient T cells and thymic progenitors. Several hundred expanded graft clones reportedly were the source of alpha-beta T cells about two months after transplant. One year post-transplant, T-cell counts and diversity were largely derived from T cells produced anew.

For this clonotype: Its specificity is unknown.

V gave up 3 bases and J gave up 2 bases; unmatched junction bases: 8. The CDR3 runs to 17 residues. Germline V gives CDR1 LGHNA, CDR2 YNFKEQ. The TCR sequence derives from a male patient younger than 18 who had a stem cell transplant for acute lymphoblastic leukemia, so the T cells may come from the graft donor. The material sequenced was PBMCs, mostly from graft donor cells, taken 180 days after TCRalphabeta/CD19-depleted stem cell transplant. V and J are TRBV4-2 and TRBJ2-1, with 9 positions matching TRBD1. The CDR3 sequence: CASSQTPGTGTYNEQFF. The CDR3 nucleotides read TGTGCCAGCAGCCAGACCCCCGGGACAGGGACCTACAATGAGCAGTTCTTC.